In this sample, the clone carrying this TCR beta chain turned up many times. Combining iRepertoire HTBI primers with Arm-PCR of CDR3 regions, the authors built TCR beta libraries. TCRdb reanalysed the multiplex PCR reads using MiXCR and keeps one entry per CDR3 protein. The sample carries hundreds of thousands of distinct CDR3 sequences, approximately 16% recorded once. The data are from a study of regulatory T cells in long-lasting Graves disease. Germline CDR1 reads PRHDT; CDR2 reads FYEKMQ (reference sequence). This CDR3 spans 16 amino acids. The V and J ends lost 3 bases and 3 bases, in that order; junction bases with no gene match: 11. Time point in this sample: newly diagnosed GD, antithyroid drugs for less than 3 months. The TCR library used RNA extracted from PBMCs. The same data also went into a second study, on T cells in Graves' hyperthyroidism and ophthalmopathy.

This receptor was taken from a woman aged 35 to 59 with Graves disease. The chain links TRBV13 to TRBJ2-7; 7 bases match TRBD2. Material: peripheral blood mononuclear cells (PBMCs), obtained at new diagnosis, from a patient treated with antithyroid drugs. CDR3 protein: CASSFSAGRGLYEQYF. DNA for the CDR3: TGTGCCAGCAGCTTCTCGGCAGGGAGGGGACTCTACGAGCAGTACTTC.